One and the same sample provided the 15 T cell receptor beta chains below, sequenced in a study of technical replicates of blood from a handful of donors. Profiled with immunoSEQ multiplex PCR; TCRdb holds only in-frame clones, not every one. The sample comprises tens of thousands of clones, about 86% of which are singletons, and 5.6% rests with the top ten. The specimen was PBMCs. The receptors were gathered from a human donor in good health. Some clones in this sample may be carry-over from other donors' samples.

The V and J genes are TRBV2 and TRBJ2-2; D might be TRBD1 (6 bases). The length of the CDR3 is 15 residues. V was clipped by 8 bases and J by 0 bases, with 13 bases between them. CDR1 and CDR2 (germline): SNHLY, FYNNEI. The CDR3 sequence is CASRRTASNTGELFF. The CDR3 DNA reads TGTGCCAGCCGAAGGACAGCCTCGAACACCGGGGAGCTGTTTTTT.

The chain links TRBV9 to TRBJ2-7; 9 bases map to TRBD2. The germline V gene has CDR1 SGDLS and CDR2 YYNGEE. The CDR3 covers 15 residues. J gave up 3 bases and V 3 bases, and 7 bases lay outside the gene matches. The CDR3 DNA follows: TGTGCCAGCAGCGCCCTAGCGGGAATAGGCTACGAGCAGTACTTC. It encodes CASSALAGIGYEQYF. Filled out from reference TRBV9 and TRBJ2-7, the complete variable domain reads DSGVTQTPKHLITATGQRVTLRCSPRSGDLSVYWYQQSLDQGLQFLIQYYNGEERAKGNILERFSAQQFPDLHSELNLSSLELGDSALYFCASSALAGIGYEQYFGPGTRLTVT.

The genes are TRBV7-2 and TRBJ2-7; TRBD1 matches at 7 bases. V gave up 7 bases and J gave up 7 bases; unmatched junction bases: 13. Germline V gene sequence: CDR1 SGHTA, CDR2 FQGNSA. The CDR3 sequence is 14 residues long. DNA of the CDR3: TGTGCCAGCATCCCCGGCGTACAGGGGAGAGAGCAGTACTTC. Translating gives CASIPGVQGREQYF.

Here the CDR3 DNA reads TGTGCCAGCGGCCAGGGACTAGCGGGCGCCGGGGAGCTGTTTTTT. It encodes CASGQGLAGAGELFF. The V gene is TRBV6-5, the J gene TRBJ2-2, with 12 nucleotides matching TRBD2. This CDR3 spans 15 amino acids. The V and J ends lost 8 bases and 6 bases, in that order; junction bases with no gene match: 7. The germline V gene has CDR1 MNHEY and CDR2 SVGAGI.

The J gene is TRBJ2-1, the V gene TRBV4-3; D possibly corresponds to TRBD1 (5 bases). V dropped 0 bases and J dropped 9 bases, with 9 bases sitting between them. CDR1 LGHNA and CDR2 YSLEER come from the germline V gene. CDR3 size: 13 residues. The CDR3 region has the DNA TGCGCCAGCAGCCAAGAAGGGGCACGTGAGCAGTTCTTC. Protein product: CASSQEGAREQFF.

Relative to its sample, this clone is medium-sized (0.01 to 0.1%). CDR3 sequence reads: CASSDLAGTNTGELFF. The CDR3 DNA is TGTGCCAGCAGTGACTTAGCGGGTACGAACACCGGGGAGCTGTTTTTT. The chain carries TRBV6-4 and TRBJ2-2; 7 bases map to TRBD2. The CDR3 has 16 amino acids. The germline gives CDR1 MRHNA, CDR2 SNTAGT. V trimming: 1 base; J trimming: 0 bases; junction bases outside the gene matches: 2.

This chain links TRBV7-2 with TRBJ2-7; TRBD2 matches 8 bases. After removal of 5 bases from V and 1 base from J, the junction contained 7 bases not matched to a gene. There are 15 residues in the CDR3. Germline CDR1 and CDR2: SGHTA and FQGNSA. DNA of the CDR3: TGTGCCAGCAGCGCCGCCGGCGGGGGGTCCTACGAGCAGTACTTC. Amino acid sequence: CASSAAGGGSYEQYF.

This clone was recorded once. The CDR3 loop is CASSPPEGRREQYF. The CDR3 bases are TGTGCCAGCTCACCACCCGAGGGCAGGCGAGAGCAGTACTTC. The chain is built from TRBV18 and TRBJ2-7; the D gene is possibly TRBD2 (5 bases). V lost 0 bases and J 7 bases, leaving 13 bases between the germline ends. CDR1 is KGHSH and CDR2 is LQKENI in the germline V gene. The CDR3 spans 14 residues.

This chain uses TRBV7-2 with TRBJ1-2; D may be TRBD1 (5 bases). The CDR3 is 12 amino acids. The V end was cut by 3 bases, the J end by 14 bases, with 16 bases between. Germline V lookup: CDR1 SGHTA, CDR2 FQGNSA. The CDR3 nucleotides read TGTGCCAGCAGCTTTGCCGGGGGGAGGGAAACCTTC. Translated: CASSFAGGRETF.

This clone is a singleton in its sample. The chain uses TRBV4-2 and TRBJ2-2; 8 nucleotides agree with TRBD2. With 4 bases clipped from V and 4 bases from J, the junction kept 2 bases outside the gene matches. From germline, CDR1 is LGHNA and CDR2 YNFKEQ. The CDR3 consists of 14 residues. The CDR3, as DNA: TGTGCCAGCAGCCCGGGGGGGCCCACCGGGGAGCTGTTTTTT. As protein: CASSPGGPTGELFF.

This clone came up once. The rearrangement uses TRBV20-1 and TRBJ2-7, with D unclear. From germline, CDR1 is DFQATT and CDR2 SNEGSKA (reference sequence). V lost 6 bases and J 7 bases, leaving 13 bases between the germline ends. The CDR3 extends over 11 amino acids. The CDR3 here is CSAYANGEQYF. The CDR3 DNA is TGCAGTGCCTACGCTAACGGGGAGCAGTACTTC.

The chain has TRBV6-1 and TRBJ1-1, with D hard to call. V lost 3 bases to trimming and J lost 1 base, with 9 bases between them. From germline, CDR1 is MNHNS and CDR2 SASEGT. The CDR3 has 14 amino acids. The CDR3: CASSDYRQNTEAFF. CDR3 in DNA: TGTGCCAGCAGTGACTACAGACAGAACACTGAAGCTTTCTTT.

This clone was picked up a small number of times. The chain has TRBV7-9 and TRBJ2-1; 10 nucleotides match TRBD1. Trimming cost V 5 bases and J 4 bases; bases outside gene matches: 2. CDR1 is SEHNR and CDR2 is FQNEAQ in the germline V gene (reference sequence). CDR3 length equals 14 residues. The CDR3 DNA follows: TGTGCCAGCAGCGGGACAGGGGATTACAATGAGCAGTTCTTC. Its protein is CASSGTGDYNEQFF.

This clone came up once. The chain uses TRBV12-2 and TRBJ1-1; the table's D call of TRBD1 was not tested on the DNA. TRBV12-2 is annotated as a pseudogene. The CDR3 spans 18 residues. The CDR3 DNA sequence: TGTGCAAGTCGCTTAGGTAGGACAGGGTCGGCGTCTGGCACTGAAGCTTTCTTT. It yields the protein CASRLGRTGSASGTEAFF.

This clone has a handful of counts. The gene calls are TRBV7-3 and TRBJ2-3; D is perhaps TRBD1 (6 bases). CDR1 and CDR2 (germline): SGHTA, FQGTGA. V dropped 3 bases and J dropped 6 bases, with 16 bases sitting between them. The CDR3 covers 15 residues. CDR3 nucleotides: TGTGCCAGCAGCTTCCCTCCGCAGGGGCAGGATACGCAGTATTTT. It encodes CASSFPPQGQDTQYF. The full variable domain, its missing parts supplied by reference TRBV7-3 and TRBJ2-3, is GAGVSQTPSNKVTEKGKYVELRCDPISGHTALYWYRQSLGQGPEFLIYFQGTGAADDSGLPNDRFFAVRPEGSVSTLKIQRTERGDSAVYLCASSFPPQGQDTQYFGPGTRLTVL.